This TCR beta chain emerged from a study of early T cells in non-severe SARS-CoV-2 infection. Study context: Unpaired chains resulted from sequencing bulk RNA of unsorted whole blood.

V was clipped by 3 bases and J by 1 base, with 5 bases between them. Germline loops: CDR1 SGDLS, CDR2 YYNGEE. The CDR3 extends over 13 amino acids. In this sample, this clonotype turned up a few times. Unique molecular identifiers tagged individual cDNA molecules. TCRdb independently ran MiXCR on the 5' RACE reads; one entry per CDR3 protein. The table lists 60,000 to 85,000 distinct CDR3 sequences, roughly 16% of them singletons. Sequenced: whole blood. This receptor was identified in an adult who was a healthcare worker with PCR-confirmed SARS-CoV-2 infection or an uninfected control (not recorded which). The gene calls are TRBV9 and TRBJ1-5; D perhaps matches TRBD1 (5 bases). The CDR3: CASSDRSNQPQHF. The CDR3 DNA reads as TGTGCCAGCAGCGACAGGAGCAATCAGCCCCAGCATTTT.